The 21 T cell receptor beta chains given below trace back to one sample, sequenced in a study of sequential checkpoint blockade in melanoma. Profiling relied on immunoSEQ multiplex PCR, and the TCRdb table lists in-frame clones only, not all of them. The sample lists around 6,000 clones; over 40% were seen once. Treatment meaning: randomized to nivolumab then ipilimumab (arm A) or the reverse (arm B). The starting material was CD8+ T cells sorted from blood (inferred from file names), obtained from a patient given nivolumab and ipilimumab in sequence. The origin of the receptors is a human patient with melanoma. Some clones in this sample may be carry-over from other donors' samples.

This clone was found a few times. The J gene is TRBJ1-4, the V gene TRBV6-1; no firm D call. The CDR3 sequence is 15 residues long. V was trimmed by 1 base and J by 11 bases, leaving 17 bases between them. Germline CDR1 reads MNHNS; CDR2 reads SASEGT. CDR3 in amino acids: CASSEVKGGNAKLFF. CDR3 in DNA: TGTGCCAGCAGTGAAGTTAAGGGCGGGAATGCTAAACTGTTTTTT.

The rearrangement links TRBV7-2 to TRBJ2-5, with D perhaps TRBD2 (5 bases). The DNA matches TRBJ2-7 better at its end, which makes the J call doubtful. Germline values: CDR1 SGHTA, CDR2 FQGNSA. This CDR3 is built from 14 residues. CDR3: CASSLVPGVYEQYF. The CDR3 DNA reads TGTGCCAGCAGCTTAGTCCCCGGGGTTTACGAGCAGTACTTC.

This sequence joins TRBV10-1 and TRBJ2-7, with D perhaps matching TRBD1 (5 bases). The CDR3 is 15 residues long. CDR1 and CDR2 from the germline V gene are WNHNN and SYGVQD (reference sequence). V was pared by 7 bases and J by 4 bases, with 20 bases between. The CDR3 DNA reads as TGCGCCAGCAAGCCCATAGGGGTGAACTCGTACGAGCAGTACTTC. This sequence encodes CASKPIGVNSYEQYF.

CDR3: CASSRGTDYGYTF. The CDR3, as DNA: TGTGCCAGCAGTAGAGGGACAGACTATGGCTACACCTTC. The chain joins TRBV28 to TRBJ1-2; 7 nucleotides line up with TRBD1. Trimming cost V 5 bases and J 3 bases; bases outside gene matches: 3. The length of the CDR3 is 13 residues. From germline, CDR1 is MDHEN and CDR2 SYDVKM.

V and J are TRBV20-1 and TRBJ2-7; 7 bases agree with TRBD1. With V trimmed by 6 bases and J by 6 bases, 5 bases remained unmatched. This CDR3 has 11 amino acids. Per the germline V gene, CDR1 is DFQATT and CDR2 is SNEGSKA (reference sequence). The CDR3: CSAGTVSEQYF. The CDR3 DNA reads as TGCAGTGCGGGGACAGTCTCCGAGCAGTACTTC.

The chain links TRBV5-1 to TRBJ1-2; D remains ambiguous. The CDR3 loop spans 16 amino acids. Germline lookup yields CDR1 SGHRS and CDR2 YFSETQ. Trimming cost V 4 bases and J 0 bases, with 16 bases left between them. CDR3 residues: CASSQDSGVSNYGYTF. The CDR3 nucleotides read TGCGCCAGCAGCCAAGATAGCGGGGTTTCTAACTATGGCTACACCTTC.

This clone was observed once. The CDR3 loop is CASSQPPSQGVGEKLFF. CDR3 DNA: TGCGCCAGCAGCCAACCTCCGAGCCAGGGGGTAGGTGAAAAACTGTTTTTT. The chain combines TRBV4-1 with TRBJ1-4; TRBD1 matches at 7 bases. The V gene's germline CDR1 is MGHRA and CDR2 YSYEKL. V was pared by 2 bases and J by 7 bases, with 13 bases of the junction left unmatched. CDR3 length: 17 amino acids.

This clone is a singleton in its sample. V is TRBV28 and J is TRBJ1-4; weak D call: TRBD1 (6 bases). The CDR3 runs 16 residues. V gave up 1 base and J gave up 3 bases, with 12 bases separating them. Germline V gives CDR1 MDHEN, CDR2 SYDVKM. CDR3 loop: CASSLLLAGANEKLFF. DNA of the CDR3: TGTGCCAGCAGTTTATTATTGGCAGGGGCTAATGAAAAACTGTTTTTT.

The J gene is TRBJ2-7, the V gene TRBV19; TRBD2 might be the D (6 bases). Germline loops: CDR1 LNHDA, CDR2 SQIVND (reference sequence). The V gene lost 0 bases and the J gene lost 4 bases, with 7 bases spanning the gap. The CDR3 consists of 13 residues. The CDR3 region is CASSIDRGYEQYF. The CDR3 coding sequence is TGTGCCAGTAGTATAGATCGGGGGTACGAGCAGTACTTC.

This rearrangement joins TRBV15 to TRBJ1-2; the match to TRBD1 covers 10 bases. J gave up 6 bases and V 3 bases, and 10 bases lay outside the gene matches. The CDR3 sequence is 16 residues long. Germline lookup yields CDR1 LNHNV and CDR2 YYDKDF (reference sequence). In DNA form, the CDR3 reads TGTGCCACCAGCAGCGACGAGACCGGGACAGGGGATGGCTACACCTTC. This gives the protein CATSSDETGTGDGYTF.

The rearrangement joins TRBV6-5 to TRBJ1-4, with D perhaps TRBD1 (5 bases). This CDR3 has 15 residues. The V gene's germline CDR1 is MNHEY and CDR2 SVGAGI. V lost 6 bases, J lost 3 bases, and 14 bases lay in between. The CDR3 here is CASRGMGLANEKLFF. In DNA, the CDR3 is TGTGCCAGCAGGGGAATGGGGCTGGCTAATGAAAAACTGTTTTTT.

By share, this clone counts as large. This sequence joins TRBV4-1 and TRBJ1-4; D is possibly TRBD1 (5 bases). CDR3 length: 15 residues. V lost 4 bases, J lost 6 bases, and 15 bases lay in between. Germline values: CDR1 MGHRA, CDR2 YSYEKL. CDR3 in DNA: TGCGCCAGCAGCCCCGAAATGGGGCCGGATGAAAAACTGTTTTTT. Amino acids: CASSPEMGPDEKLFF.

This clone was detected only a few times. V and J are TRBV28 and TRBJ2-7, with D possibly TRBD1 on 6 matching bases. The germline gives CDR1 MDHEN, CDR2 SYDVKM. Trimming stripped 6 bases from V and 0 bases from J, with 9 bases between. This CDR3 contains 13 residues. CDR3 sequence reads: CASSQGISYEQYF. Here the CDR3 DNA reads TGTGCCAGCAGCCAGGGGATCTCCTACGAGCAGTACTTC.

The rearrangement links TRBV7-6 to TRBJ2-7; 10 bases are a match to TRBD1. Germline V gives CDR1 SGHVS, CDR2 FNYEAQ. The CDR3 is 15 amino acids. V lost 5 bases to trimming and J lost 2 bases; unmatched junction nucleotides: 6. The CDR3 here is CASSILGTGAYEQYF. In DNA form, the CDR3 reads TGTGCCAGCAGCATCCTCGGGACAGGGGCCTACGAGCAGTACTTC.

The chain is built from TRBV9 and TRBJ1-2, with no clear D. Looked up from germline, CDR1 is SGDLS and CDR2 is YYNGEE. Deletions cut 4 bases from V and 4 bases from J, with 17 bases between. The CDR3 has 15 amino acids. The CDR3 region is CASSPGDGLIYGYTF. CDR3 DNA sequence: TGTGCCAGCAGCCCAGGCGATGGCTTAATCTATGGCTACACCTTC. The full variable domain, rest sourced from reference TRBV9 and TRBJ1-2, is DSGVTQTPKHLITATGQRVTLRCSPRSGDLSVYWYQQSLDQGLQFLIQYYNGEERAKGNILERFSAQQFPDLHSELNLSSLELGDSALYFCASSPGDGLIYGYTFGSGTRLTVV.

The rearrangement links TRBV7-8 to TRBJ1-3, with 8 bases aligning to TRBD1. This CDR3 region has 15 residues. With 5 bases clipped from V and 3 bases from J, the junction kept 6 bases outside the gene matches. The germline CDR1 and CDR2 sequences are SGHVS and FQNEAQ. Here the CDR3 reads CASSAGTGVGNTIYF. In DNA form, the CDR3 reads TGTGCCAGCAGCGCCGGGACAGGAGTTGGAAACACCATATATTTT.

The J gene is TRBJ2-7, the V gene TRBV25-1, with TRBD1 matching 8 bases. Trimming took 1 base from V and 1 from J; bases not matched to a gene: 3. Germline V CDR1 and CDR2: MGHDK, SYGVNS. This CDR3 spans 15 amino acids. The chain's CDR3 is CASSELWTGSYEQYF. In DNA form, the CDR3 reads TGTGCCAGCAGTGAATTGTGGACAGGGTCCTACGAGCAGTACTTC.

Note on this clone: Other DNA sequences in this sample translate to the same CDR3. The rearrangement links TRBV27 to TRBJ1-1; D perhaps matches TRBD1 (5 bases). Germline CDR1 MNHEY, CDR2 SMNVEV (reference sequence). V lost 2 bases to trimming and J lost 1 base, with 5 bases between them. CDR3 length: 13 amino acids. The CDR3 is CASSLQGNTEAFF. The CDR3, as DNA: TGTGCCAGCAGTTTACAGGGGAACACTGAAGCTTTCTTT.

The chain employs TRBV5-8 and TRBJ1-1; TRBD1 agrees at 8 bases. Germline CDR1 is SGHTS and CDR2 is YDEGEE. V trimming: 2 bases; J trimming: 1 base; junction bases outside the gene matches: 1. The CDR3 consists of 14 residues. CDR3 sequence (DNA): TGTGCCAGCAGCTTTGGGACAGGGAACACTGAAGCTTTCTTT. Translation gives CASSFGTGNTEAFF.

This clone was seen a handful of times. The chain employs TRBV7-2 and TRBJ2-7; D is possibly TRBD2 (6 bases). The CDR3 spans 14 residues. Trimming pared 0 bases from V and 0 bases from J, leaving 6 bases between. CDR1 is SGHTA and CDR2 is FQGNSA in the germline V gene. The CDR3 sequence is CASSLATSSYEQYF. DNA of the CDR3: TGTGCCAGCAGCTTAGCGACTAGCTCCTACGAGCAGTACTTC.

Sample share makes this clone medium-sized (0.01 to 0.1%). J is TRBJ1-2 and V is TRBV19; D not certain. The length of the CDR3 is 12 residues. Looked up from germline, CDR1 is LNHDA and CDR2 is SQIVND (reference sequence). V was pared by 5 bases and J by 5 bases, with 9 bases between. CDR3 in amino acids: CASSGRVYGYTF. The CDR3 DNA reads TGTGCCAGTAGTGGCCGGGTGTATGGCTACACCTTC.